The clone carrying this T cell receptor (beta chain) appeared a few times. Investigators prepared the TCR beta libraries by applying iRepertoire HTBI primers and Arm-PCR of CDR3 regions. One entry per CDR3 protein results from TCRdb running MiXCR on the multiplex PCR reads. The sample has over 300,000 distinct CDR3 sequences; around 15% are singletons. This sample was taken from a study of regulatory T cells in long-lasting Graves disease. Study-level information: Recently diagnosed Graves' patients had received antithyroid drugs for under 3 months.

Specified time point: newly diagnosed GD, antithyroid drugs for less than 3 months. Preparation of the TCR library used RNA extracted from PBMCs. The CDR3 consists of 14 residues. With V trimmed by 6 bases and J by 5 bases, 8 bases remained unmatched. Germline V lookup: CDR1 SNHLY, CDR2 FYNNEI. The specimen was peripheral blood mononuclear cells (PBMCs), collected at new diagnosis, from a patient treated with antithyroid drugs. The TCR sequence derives from a female donor with Graves disease. V gene TRBV2 combines with J gene TRBJ1-2; the match to TRBD1 covers 8 bases. The CDR3 sequence is CASRGQGGKYGYTF. Here the CDR3 DNA reads TGTGCCAGCAGAGGACAGGGAGGAAAATATGGCTACACCTTC. The complete variable domain, with remaining parts taken from reference TRBV2 and TRBJ1-2, reads EPEVTQTPSHQVTQMGQEVILRCVPISNHLYFYWYRQILGQKVEFLVSFYNNEISEKSEIFDDQFSVERPDGSNFTLKIRSTKLEDSAMYFCASRGQGGKYGYTFGSGTRLTVV.